These 29 T cell receptor beta chains were all obtained from the same sample, sequenced in a study of shared clonotypes between healthy human individuals (dated by TCRdb to 2018 to 2021). Libraries were constructed by the immunoSEQ multiplex PCR assay. TCRdb stores this immuneACCESS table with in-frame sequences only. Part of the clones is absent; in the studies checked, under half of the shortfall reflects unresolved V genes, and no reason is known for the rest. The sample records about 95,000 clones, under 80% of which are singletons. In total, the top ten clones hold 45% of the sample. The sample was memory CD8+ T cells sorted from blood. The sample's cell subset or site, from its label and the paper: CD45RO+ cells pooled with CCR7-negative TemRA cells. These receptor sequences come from a man aged 25 to 45 in good health.

This clone has at least ten counts. V gene TRBV6-5 combines with J gene TRBJ2-1; the D gene is possibly TRBD2 (5 bases). Germline V gene data show CDR1 as MNHEY and CDR2 as SVGAGI. The CDR3 totals 15 residues. V was trimmed by 5 bases and J by 6 bases, leaving 17 bases between them. The DNA of the CDR3 is TGTGCCAGCAGTATCGGAGCGGCGGAGCCCAATGAGCAGTTCTTC. This encodes CASSIGAAEPNEQFF.

This clone was detected a few times. V gene TRBV27 combines with J gene TRBJ2-7, with 7 bases that match TRBD1. CDR1 and CDR2 from the germline V gene are MNHEY and SMNVEV (reference sequence). The length of the CDR3 is 13 residues. With 7 bases clipped from V and 1 base from J, the junction kept 4 bases outside the gene matches. The CDR3 reads CASMSTGSYEQYF. The CDR3 nucleotides read TGTGCCAGCATGTCGACAGGGTCCTACGAGCAGTACTTC.

V and J are TRBV5-1 and TRBJ2-5, with TRBD1 matching over 9 bases. Germline lookup yields CDR1 SGHRS and CDR2 YFSETQ. The CDR3 extends over 14 amino acids. V was clipped by 4 bases and J by 4 bases; unmatched bases: 5. The CDR3 DNA sequence: TGCGCCAGCAGCCCCGACAGGGGGACAGAGACCCAGTACTTC. Encoded protein: CASSPDRGTETQYF.

The rearrangement joins TRBV7-6 to TRBJ2-3, with D unresolved. CDR3 length: 14 amino acids. The V end lost 1 base, the J end lost 0 bases, and 5 bases lay between the germline ends. Germline lookup yields CDR1 SGHVS and CDR2 FNYEAQ. As DNA, the CDR3 is TGTGCCAGCAGCTTAGTAGCTAGCACAGATACGCAGTATTTT. Encoded protein: CASSLVASTDTQYF.

The CDR3 loop is CASRWQGATGEQYF. CDR3 in DNA: TGCGCCAGCCGCTGGCAGGGGGCGACGGGGGAGCAGTACTTC. The chain carries TRBV5-1 and TRBJ2-7; 8 bases match TRBD1. Looked up from germline, CDR1 is SGHRS and CDR2 is YFSETQ. The CDR3 is 14 residues long. Trimming at V came to 7 bases and at J to 7 bases, leaving 13 bases not matched to a gene.

The rearrangement joins TRBV19 to TRBJ2-7; D might be TRBD2 (5 bases). Germline V CDR1 and CDR2: LNHDA, SQIVND (reference sequence). The CDR3 is 14 amino acids. Trimming took 7 bases from V and 7 from J, leaving 20 bases between them. The chain's CDR3 is CASKRRYGVREQYF. The DNA of the CDR3 is TGTGCCAGTAAGCGGCGTTACGGTGTAAGGGAGCAGTACTTC.

The chain carries TRBV28 and TRBJ2-1, with TRBD2 matching over 14 bases. This CDR3 region has 16 residues. Trimming removed 5 bases from V and 7 bases from J; junction bases left unmatched: 7. Per germline, CDR1 MDHEN and CDR2 SYDVKM. The chain's CDR3 is CASSHRTSGRINEQFF. CDR3 nucleotide sequence: TGTGCCAGCAGTCACAGGACTAGCGGGAGGATTAATGAGCAGTTCTTC.

The chain couples TRBV4-3 to TRBJ2-2, with D possibly called TRBD1 or TRBD2 (5 bases each). The CDR3 spans 15 residues. Trimming cost V 0 bases and J 4 bases, with 9 bases left between them. Germline CDR1 is LGHNA and CDR2 is YSLEER. The CDR3 sequence is CASSQESGTTGELFF. CDR3 nucleotide sequence: TGCGCCAGCAGCCAAGAGTCAGGGACCACCGGGGAGCTGTTTTTT.

On this clone itself: It is likely a read error: a sequence one base away is far more abundant. The genes are TRBV15 and TRBJ2-5, with 8 bases aligning to TRBD1. The germline gives CDR1 LNHNV, CDR2 YYDKDF (reference sequence). V lost 5 bases, J lost 4 bases, and 3 bases stayed unmatched. The CDR3 extends over 13 amino acids. The CDR3 region has the DNA TGTGCCACCAGCGGAACAGGGGGAGAGACCCAGTACTTC. Protein product: CATSGTGGETQYF.

This clone was found once. The chain couples TRBV29-1 to TRBJ2-5; no reliable D call. The V end was cut by 7 bases, the J end by 4 bases, with 7 bases between. This CDR3 is 10 amino acids long. The V gene's germline CDR1 is SQVTM and CDR2 ANQGSEA. The CDR3 is CSGGVETQYF. The DNA for the CDR3 is TGCAGCGGAGGAGTAGAGACCCAGTACTTC.

The V gene is TRBV29-1, the J gene TRBJ2-2; 7 bases are shared with TRBD1. The CDR3 extends over 14 amino acids. Germline V CDR1 and CDR2: SQVTM, ANQGSEA. J lost 1 base, V lost 3 bases, and 2 bases had no gene match. DNA for the CDR3: TGCAGCGTTGAGAGGGGGCAGAACACCGGGGAGCTGTTTTTT. Translating gives CSVERGQNTGELFF.

The V and J genes are TRBV7-9 and TRBJ2-3; D is undetermined. V lost 5 bases and J lost 4, with 16 bases in between. The germline CDR1 and CDR2 sequences are SEHNR and FQNEAQ (reference sequence). This CDR3 is built from 15 residues. The CDR3 DNA follows: TGTGCCAGCAGCCCCTCGACGGGTGAAGCAGATACGCAGTATTTT. Translating it yields CASSPSTGEADTQYF.

V is TRBV1 and J is TRBJ1-4. TRBV1 is labeled a pseudogene. The CDR3 has 18 amino acids. The CDR3 loop reads CTSSQEEGRRATNEKLFF. DNA of the CDR3: TGCACCAGCAGCCAAGAGGAGGGTAGGCGGGCAACTAATGAAAAACTGTTTTTT.

This clone came up a few times. V gene TRBV28 combines with J gene TRBJ2-5; 9 bases agree with TRBD1. The CDR3 covers 14 residues. Germline loops: CDR1 MDHEN, CDR2 SYDVKM. The V gene end was trimmed by 9 bases and the J gene end by 6 bases; junction bases not matched to a gene: 11. Here the CDR3 reads CASRPGTGRKTQYF. Written as DNA, the CDR3 is TGTGCCAGTCGCCCGGGGACAGGGCGAAAGACCCAGTACTTC.

The rearrangement links TRBV4-1 to TRBJ2-7; a possible D gene is TRBD1 (6 bases). From germline, CDR1 is MGHRA and CDR2 YSYEKL. CDR3 length: 15 amino acids. V was clipped by 1 base and J by 4 bases, with 14 bases between them. The CDR3 loop is CASSQAGQVAYEQYF. CDR3 sequence (DNA): TGCGCCAGCAGCCAAGCGGGACAAGTTGCGTACGAGCAGTACTTC.

This chain's CDR3 is CASSESPDLFSGELFF. The CDR3 DNA sequence: TGTGCCAGCAGTGAATCTCCCGATCTGTTCTCCGGGGAGCTGTTTTTT. The chain has TRBV6-1 and TRBJ2-2; no clear D gene. V lost 2 bases and J lost 6, with 16 bases in between. Germline CDR1 and CDR2: MNHNS and SASEGT. The CDR3 runs to 16 residues.

This clone has only a few counts. The chain carries TRBV28 and TRBJ1-2; D call uncertain. The germline V gene has CDR1 MDHEN and CDR2 SYDVKM. The V end lost 2 bases, the J end lost 0 bases, and 16 bases lay between the germline ends. The CDR3 has 17 amino acids. The CDR3 loop reads CASSLRRLLRTNYGYTF. The DNA of the CDR3 is TGTGCCAGCAGTTTAAGAAGACTCCTAAGAACTAACTATGGCTACACCTTC.

The CDR3 region is CASSLVGAGEQYF. DNA of the CDR3: TGCGCCAGCAGCTTGGTAGGAGCGGGCGAGCAGTACTTC. This chain joins TRBV5-1 and TRBJ2-7; a possible D gene is TRBD2 (6 bases). This CDR3 is 13 amino acids long. The V end was cut by 0 bases, the J end by 6 bases, with 10 bases between. The germline CDR1 and CDR2 sequences are SGHRS and YFSETQ. The whole variable domain, remainder taken from reference TRBV5-1 and TRBJ2-7, is KAGVTQTPRYLIKTRGQQVTLSCSPISGHRSVSWYQQTPGQGLQFLFEYFSETQRNKGNFPGRFSGRQFSNSRSEMNVSTLELGDSALYLCASSLVGAGEQYFGPGTRLTVT.

The rearrangement joins TRBV9 to TRBJ2-2; D remains unclear. The germline CDR1 and CDR2 sequences are SGDLS and YYNGEE. CDR3 length: 16 amino acids. Trimming removed 4 bases from V and 0 bases from J, with 13 bases in between. The CDR3 loop is CASSPRGAANTGELFF. For the CDR3, the DNA is TGTGCCAGCAGCCCCCGCGGAGCTGCGAACACCGGGGAGCTGTTTTTT.

This chain connects TRBV28 to TRBJ2-5; TRBD1 matches at 8 bases. The CDR3 totals 14 residues. Unmatched junction bases numbered 5, after V lost 3 bases and J lost 5 bases. CDR1 is MDHEN, CDR2 SYDVKM, per germline. In DNA form, the CDR3 reads TGTGCCAGCAGTTTTAGGACAGGGACGGAGACCCAGTACTTC. It codes for CASSFRTGTETQYF.

Notes on this clone: A junction boundary mismatches the germline segment, possibly from a read error. CDR3 residues: CASSQEYWLQGDLAKNIRYF. The CDR3 bases are TGCGCCAGCAGCCAAGAATATTGGTTACAGGGAGATTTAGCCAAAAACATTCGGTACTTC. This chain connects TRBV4-1 to TRBJ2-4, with a possible D match to TRBD1 (6 bases). This CDR3 is built from 20 residues. Germline CDR1 and CDR2: MGHRA and YSYEKL.

This chain joins TRBV4-2 and TRBJ1-5; 8 bases match TRBD1. Trimming removed 0 bases from V and 15 bases from J; junction bases left unmatched: 13. Germline values: CDR1 LGHNA, CDR2 YNFKEQ. This CDR3 spans 15 amino acids. The CDR3 loop is CASSQDAGGATIGHF. In DNA, the CDR3 is TGTGCCAGCAGCCAAGATGCAGGGGGCGCGACAATTGGGCATTTT.

The chain uses TRBV6-4 and TRBJ2-1; 7 bases match TRBD2. Germline V gives CDR1 MRHNA, CDR2 SNTAGT. V was pared by 4 bases and J by 8 bases, with 8 bases of the junction left unmatched. The CDR3 totals 14 residues. Here the CDR3 DNA reads TGTGCCAGCAGTGGTAGCGGGTCACGCGATGAGCAGTTCTTC. It translates to CASSGSGSRDEQFF.

The chain joins TRBV27 to TRBJ2-7; D possibly corresponds to TRBD1 (5 bases). CDR1 and CDR2 from the germline V gene are MNHEY and SMNVEV (reference sequence). Trimming left V 2 bases short and J 3 bases short, with 8 bases between. The CDR3 runs 13 residues. The CDR3 region has the DNA TGTGCCAGCAGTTTAAGAGACAGCTACGAGCAGTACTTC. This sequence encodes CASSLRDSYEQYF.

This clone was observed many times. The CDR3 sequence is CASSSDRGLGYGYTF. CDR3 coding DNA: TGTGCCAGCAGTTCCGACAGGGGGCTTGGCTATGGCTACACCTTC. V gene TRBV6-6 combines with J gene TRBJ1-2; 10 bases are a match to TRBD1. The CDR3 has 15 amino acids. V lost 4 bases to trimming and J lost 4 bases; unmatched junction nucleotides: 6. Germline CDR1 reads MNHNY; CDR2 reads SVGAGI (reference sequence).

The chain uses TRBV28 and TRBJ2-1, with 8 nucleotides matching TRBD2. The CDR3 is made up of 15 amino acids. V was clipped by 5 bases and J by 3 bases; unmatched bases: 6. Germline V gene sequence: CDR1 MDHEN, CDR2 SYDVKM. CDR3 loop: CASSQREGNYNEQFF. DNA of the CDR3: TGTGCCAGCAGTCAACGGGAGGGTAACTACAATGAGCAGTTCTTC.

This clone was seen more than once but under ten times. For the CDR3, the DNA is TGTGCCAGCAGCGGGGACGGGACGACTGAAGCTTTCTTT. It encodes CASSGDGTTEAFF. V usage is TRBV9 and J usage is TRBJ1-1; a possible D gene is TRBD1 (5 bases). Germline CDR1 reads SGDLS; CDR2 reads YYNGEE. This CDR3 region has 13 residues. Trimming removed 3 bases from V and 5 bases from J, with 11 bases in between. Combining the CDR3 with reference TRBV9 and TRBJ1-1 gives the whole variable domain DSGVTQTPKHLITATGQRVTLRCSPRSGDLSVYWYQQSLDQGLQFLIQYYNGEERAKGNILERFSAQQFPDLHSELNLSSLELGDSALYFCASSGDGTTEAFFGQGTRLTVV.

This rearrangement joins TRBV6-1 to TRBJ1-4; TRBD1 aligns across 7 bases. CDR3 size: 15 residues. The junction had 11 bases not matched to a gene; V was cut back by 2 bases and J by 11 bases. CDR1 is MNHNS and CDR2 is SASEGT in the germline V gene. The CDR3 is CASSEIGQGVGKLFF. CDR3 sequence (DNA): TGTGCCAGCAGTGAAATCGGGCAGGGGGTCGGGAAACTGTTTTTT.

The chain is built from TRBV10-2 and TRBJ2-3; weak D call: TRBD1 (6 bases). The CDR3 consists of 15 residues. CDR1 and CDR2 (germline): WSHSY, SAAADI. V gave up 6 bases and J gave up 4 bases, with 17 bases separating them. The CDR3 bases are TGCGCCAGCAGCCTAGGGACATCCGTCGCAGATACGCAGTATTTT. This encodes CASSLGTSVADTQYF.